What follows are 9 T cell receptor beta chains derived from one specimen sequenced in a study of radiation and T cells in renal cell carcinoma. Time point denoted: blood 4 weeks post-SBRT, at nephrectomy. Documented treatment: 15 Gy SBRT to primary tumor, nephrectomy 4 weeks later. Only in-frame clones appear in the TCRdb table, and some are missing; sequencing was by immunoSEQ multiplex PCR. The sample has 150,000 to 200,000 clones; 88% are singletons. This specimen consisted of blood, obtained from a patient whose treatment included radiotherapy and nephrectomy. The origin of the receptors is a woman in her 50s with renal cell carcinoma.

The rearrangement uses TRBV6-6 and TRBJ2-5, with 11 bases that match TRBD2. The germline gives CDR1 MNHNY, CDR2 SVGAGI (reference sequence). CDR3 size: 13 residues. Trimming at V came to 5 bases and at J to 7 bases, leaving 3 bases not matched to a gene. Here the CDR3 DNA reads TGTGCCAGCAGTCCTAGCGGGGGGCCGACCCAGTACTTC. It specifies CASSPSGGPTQYF.

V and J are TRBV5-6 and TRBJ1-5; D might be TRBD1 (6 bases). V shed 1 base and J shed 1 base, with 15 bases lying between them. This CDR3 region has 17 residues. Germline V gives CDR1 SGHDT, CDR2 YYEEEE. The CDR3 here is CASSLRRGVFSNQPQHF. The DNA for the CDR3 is TGTGCCAGCAGCTTGCGGAGGGGGGTCTTCAGCAATCAGCCCCAGCATTTT. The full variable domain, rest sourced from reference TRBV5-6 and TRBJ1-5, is DAGVTQSPTHLIKTRGQQVTLRCSPKSGHDTVSWYQQALGQGPQFIFQYYEEEERQRGNFPDRFSGHQFPNYSSELNVNALLLGDSALYLCASSLRRGVFSNQPQHFGDGTRLSIL.

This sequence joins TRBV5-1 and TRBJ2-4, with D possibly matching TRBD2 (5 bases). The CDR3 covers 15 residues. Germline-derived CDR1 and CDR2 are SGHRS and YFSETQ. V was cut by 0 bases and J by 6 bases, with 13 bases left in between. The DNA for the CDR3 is TGCGCCAGCAGCTTGGAAGAGGCGGGCGGAAACATTCAGTACTTC. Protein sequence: CASSLEEAGGNIQYF.

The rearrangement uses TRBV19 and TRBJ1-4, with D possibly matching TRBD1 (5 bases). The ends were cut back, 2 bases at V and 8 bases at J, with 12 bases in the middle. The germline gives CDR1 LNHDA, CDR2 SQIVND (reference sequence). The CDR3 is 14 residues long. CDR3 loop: CASSISGIKEKLFF. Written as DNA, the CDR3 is TGTGCCAGTAGTATATCAGGGATTAAGGAAAAACTGTTTTTT.

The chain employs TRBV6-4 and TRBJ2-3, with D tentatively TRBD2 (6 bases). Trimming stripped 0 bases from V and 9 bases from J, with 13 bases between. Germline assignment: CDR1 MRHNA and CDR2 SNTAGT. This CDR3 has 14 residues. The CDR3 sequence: CASSDSGRGRTQYF. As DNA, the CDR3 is TGTGCCAGCAGTGACTCGGGTAGAGGGAGGACGCAGTATTTT.

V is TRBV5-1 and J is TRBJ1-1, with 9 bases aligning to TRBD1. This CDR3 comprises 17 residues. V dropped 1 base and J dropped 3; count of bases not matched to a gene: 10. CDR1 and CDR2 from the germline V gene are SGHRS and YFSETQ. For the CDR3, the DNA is TGCGCCAGCAGCTTGTGGACAGGGGTTCGGTTGGACACTGAAGCTTTCTTT. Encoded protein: CASSLWTGVRLDTEAFF.

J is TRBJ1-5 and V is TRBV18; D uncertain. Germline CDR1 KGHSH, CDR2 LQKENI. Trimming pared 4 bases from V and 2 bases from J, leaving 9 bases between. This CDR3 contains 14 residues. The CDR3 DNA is TGTGCCAGCTCACAGAAAGTGGGCAATCAGCCCCAGCATTTT. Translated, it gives CASSQKVGNQPQHF. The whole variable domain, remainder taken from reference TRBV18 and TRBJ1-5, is NAGVMQNPRHLVRRRGQEARLRCSPMKGHSHVYWYRQLPEEGLKFMVYLQKENIIDESGMPKERFSAEFPKEGPSILRIQQVVRGDSAAYFCASSQKVGNQPQHFGDGTRLSIL.

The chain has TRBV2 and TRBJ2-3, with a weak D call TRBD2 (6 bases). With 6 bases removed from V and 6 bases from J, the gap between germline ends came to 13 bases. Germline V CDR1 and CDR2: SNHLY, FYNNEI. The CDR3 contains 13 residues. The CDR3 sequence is CASRRGPGDTQYF. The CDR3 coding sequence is TGTGCCAGCAGGCGGGGTCCAGGGGATACGCAGTATTTT.

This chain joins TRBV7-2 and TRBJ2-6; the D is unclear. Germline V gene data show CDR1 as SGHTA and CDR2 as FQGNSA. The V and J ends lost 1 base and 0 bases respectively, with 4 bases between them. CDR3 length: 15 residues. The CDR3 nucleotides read TGTGCCAGCAGCTTAGATCTCTCTGGGGCCAACGTCCTGACTTTC. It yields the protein CASSLDLSGANVLTF. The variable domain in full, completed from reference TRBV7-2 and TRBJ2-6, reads GAGVSQSPSNKVTEKGKDVELRCDPISGHTALYWYRQSLGQGLEFLIYFQGNSAPDKSGLPSDRFSAERTGGSVSTLTIQRTQQEDSAVYLCASSLDLSGANVLTFGAGSRLTVL.